Ten or more counts support the clone carrying this T cell receptor (beta chain). The data derive from a study of identical twins. TCRdb reprocessed the 5' RACE reads with MiXCR, giving one entry per CDR3 protein. The sample yields 500,000 to 650,000 distinct CDR3 sequences, roughly 6.6% seen once. The CDR3 is 14 amino acids. CDR1 is KGHSH and CDR2 is LQKENI in the germline V gene. The V end lost 6 bases, the J end lost 7 bases, and 18 bases lay between the germline ends. The same specimen was also included in a second study, on yellow fever vaccine responses in identical twins.

The sequenced material came from PBMCs. This chain uses TRBV18 with TRBJ1-1; D not resolved. This clonotype originated in a young woman in good health. CDR3 bases: TGTGCCAGCTCCCACCGTTCCGAGGGTGGTGAAGCTTTCTTT. This codes for CASSHRSEGGEAFF.